These 13 T cell receptor beta chains were sequenced from one sample in a study of cytomegalovirus exposure and HLA in healthy donors. The PCR was carried out with 60 Vbeta primers and 13 Jbeta primers. TCRdb's table, derived via immunoSEQ multiplex PCR, lists solely in-frame clones and lacks some. The sample consists of approximately 160,000 clones, just under 85% of them appearing once. Sequenced sample: PBMCs. The receptors come from a girl between 10 and 17 years old in good health and CMV-seropositive.

In DNA, the CDR3 is TGTGCCATCAGCCAGGACAGGATGATCTCTGGGGCCAACGTCCTGACTTTC. Amino acids: CAISQDRMISGANVLTF. J is TRBJ2-6 and V is TRBV10-3, with 7 bases that match TRBD1. With V trimmed by 6 bases and J by 0 bases, 8 bases remained unmatched. Germline CDR1 reads ENHRY; CDR2 reads SYGVKD. The CDR3 covers 17 residues.

The rearrangement links TRBV5-1 to TRBJ2-6, with D uncertain. CDR3 length: 15 amino acids. The V end lost 2 bases, the J end lost 0 bases, and 6 bases lay between the germline ends. Germline assignment: CDR1 SGHRS and CDR2 YFSETQ. This CDR3 reads CASSFISSGANVLTF. In nucleotides, the CDR3 is TGCGCCAGCAGCTTCATTAGCTCTGGGGCCAACGTCCTGACTTTC.

The rearrangement joins TRBV4-1 to TRBJ1-1; D uncertain. The CDR3 contains 13 residues. The ends were cut back, 0 bases at V and 5 bases at J, with 7 bases in the middle. Germline V gene lookup returns CDR1 MGHRA and CDR2 YSYEKL. The CDR3 coding sequence is TGCGCCAGCAGCCAAGACCGAGGGACTGAAGCTTTCTTT. It specifies CASSQDRGTEAFF.

V gene TRBV7-9 combines with J gene TRBJ1-5; D gene uncertain. This CDR3 comprises 12 residues. Trimming took 3 bases from V and 4 from J, leaving 4 bases between them. Germline V gene data show CDR1 as SEHNR and CDR2 as FQNEAQ (reference sequence). The CDR3 protein is CASSFLNQPQHF. CDR3 nucleotides: TGTGCCAGCAGCTTTCTTAATCAGCCCCAGCATTTT.

J is TRBJ1-1 and V is TRBV2; 8 nucleotides line up with TRBD1. The V gene's germline CDR1 is SNHLY and CDR2 FYNNEI. CDR3 length: 16 amino acids. Trimming at V came to 3 bases and at J to 4 bases, leaving 10 bases not matched to a gene. The CDR3 sequence: CASSDGTTGASTEAFF. The CDR3, as DNA: TGTGCCAGCAGTGACGGCACGACAGGGGCGAGCACTGAAGCTTTCTTT. Based on the CDR3 plus reference TRBV2 and TRBJ1-1, the full variable domain is EPEVTQTPSHQVTQMGQEVILRCVPISNHLYFYWYRQILGQKVEFLVSFYNNEISEKSEIFDDQFSVERPDGSNFTLKIRSTKLEDSAMYFCASSDGTTGASTEAFFGQGTRLTVV.

This rearrangement joins TRBV2 to TRBJ1-6; TRBD1 matches at 9 bases. Germline V lookup: CDR1 SNHLY, CDR2 FYNNEI. This CDR3 contains 19 residues. After removal of 6 bases from V and 0 bases from J, the junction contained 12 bases not matched to a gene. The CDR3, as DNA: TGTGCCAGCAGCCTCACTCGGGACAGGGATTCCTCCTATAATTCACCCCTCCACTTT. Protein product: CASSLTRDRDSSYNSPLHF.

The chain joins TRBV10-3 to TRBJ1-1; 7 bases match TRBD1. CDR3 length: 14 amino acids. V dropped 6 bases and J dropped 2; count of bases not matched to a gene: 6. The V gene's germline CDR1 is ENHRY and CDR2 SYGVKD. CDR3 DNA sequence: TGTGCCATCAGCCCTGGGACAGCTAACACTGAAGCTTTCTTT. Translation gives CAISPGTANTEAFF.

The J gene is TRBJ2-6, the V gene TRBV9; tentative D call: TRBD2 (7 bases). This CDR3 comprises 16 residues. The germline V and J ends were trimmed by 1 base and 4 bases, with 12 bases remaining between them. Germline V gives CDR1 SGDLS, CDR2 YYNGEE. The CDR3 spells CASSVFGGAGANVLTF. The CDR3, as DNA: TGTGCCAGCAGCGTATTTGGGGGGGCAGGGGCCAACGTCCTGACTTTC.

The table lists this clone with a few counts. For the CDR3, the DNA is TGTGCCAGCAGCGGACAGGGGGCGCAGAATGAAAAACTGTTTTTT. It encodes CASSGQGAQNEKLFF. The rearrangement links TRBV9 to TRBJ1-4; 10 nucleotides match TRBD1. The V and J ends lost 3 bases and 5 bases, in that order; junction bases with no gene match: 4. This CDR3 is built from 15 residues. Germline V CDR1 and CDR2: SGDLS, YYNGEE.

This chain connects TRBV15 to TRBJ2-5; 11 nucleotides match TRBD2. There are 15 residues in the CDR3. The junction had 3 bases not matched to a gene; V was cut back by 4 bases and J by 2 bases. Germline V lookup: CDR1 LNHNV, CDR2 YYDKDF (reference sequence). The CDR3 is CATSKTSGIQETQYF. Written as DNA, the CDR3 is TGTGCCACCAGCAAGACTAGCGGGATTCAAGAGACCCAGTACTTC.

This chain links TRBV29-1 with TRBJ1-1; 7 nucleotides agree with TRBD1. The length of the CDR3 is 14 residues. V shed 5 bases, J shed 1 base, and the junction held 7 bases outside the gene matches. In germline, CDR1 is SQVTM, CDR2 ANQGSEA. The CDR3 region is CSVTTGTENTEAFF. CDR3 bases: TGCAGCGTTACGACCGGGACAGAGAACACTGAAGCTTTCTTT.

The chain recombines TRBV12-5 with TRBJ1-5, with 11 bases fitting TRBD1. CDR3 length equals 16 residues. J was trimmed by 4 bases and V by 5 bases; bases with no gene match: 7. Germline-derived CDR1 and CDR2 are LGHNT and FRNRAP. CDR3 sequence: CASGTLGTGGNQPQHF. In nucleotides, the CDR3 is TGTGCTAGTGGTACCTTAGGGACAGGGGGGAATCAGCCCCAGCATTTT.

The rearrangement joins TRBV6-1 to TRBJ1-1; no reliable D call. V was cut by 3 bases and J by 2 bases, with 7 bases left in between. Germline V CDR1 and CDR2: MNHNS, SASEGT. The CDR3 runs 13 residues. CDR3 region: CASSEYGNTEAFF. The CDR3, as DNA: TGTGCCAGCAGTGAGTATGGCAACACTGAAGCTTTCTTT.